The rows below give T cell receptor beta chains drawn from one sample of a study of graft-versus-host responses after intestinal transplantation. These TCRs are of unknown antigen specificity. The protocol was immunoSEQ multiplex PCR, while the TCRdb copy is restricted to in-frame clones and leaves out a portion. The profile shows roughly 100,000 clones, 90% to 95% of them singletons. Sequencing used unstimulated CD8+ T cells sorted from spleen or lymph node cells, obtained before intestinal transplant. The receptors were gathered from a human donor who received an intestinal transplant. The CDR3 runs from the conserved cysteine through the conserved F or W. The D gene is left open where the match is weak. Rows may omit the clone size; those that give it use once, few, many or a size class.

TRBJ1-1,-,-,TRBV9,TGTGCCAGCAGCGTGGACGACGTCGGCGTAGAAGCTTTCTTT,CASSVDDVGVEAFF
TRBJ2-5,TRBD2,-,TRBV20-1,TGCAGTGCTCGGGGGGGAGAGACCCAGTACTTC,CSARGGETQYF
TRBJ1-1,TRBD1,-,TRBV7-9,TGTGCCAGCAGCTTAGTGGGACAGGGCGCTACTGAAGCTTTCTTT,CASSLVGQGATEAFF
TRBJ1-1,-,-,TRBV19,TGTGCCAGTAGTATTGAACAAACGAACACTGAAGCTTTCTTT,CASSIEQTNTEAFF
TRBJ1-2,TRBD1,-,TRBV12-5,TGTGCTAGTGGTTTGACGACAGGGTTGGGGGGCTACACCTTC,CASGLTTGLGGYTF
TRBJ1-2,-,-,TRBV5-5,TGTGCCAGCAGCCTGCCAACCGGACAGCGCTATGGCTACACCTTC,CASSLPTGQRYGYTF
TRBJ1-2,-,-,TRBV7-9,TGTGCCAGCAGCTTAGGGAAGGGAGGCTACACCTTC,CASSLGKGGYTF
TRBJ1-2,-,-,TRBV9,TGTGCCAGCAGCGGGCCCCAGTGGGCCTTCTATGGCTACACCTTC,CASSGPQWAFYGYTF
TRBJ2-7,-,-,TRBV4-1,TGCGCCAGCAGCCAAGTCCGGGACTCCTACGAGCAGTACTTC,CASSQVRDSYEQYF
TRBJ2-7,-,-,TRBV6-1,TGTGCCGTCAGCTACGAGCAGTACTTC,CAVSYEQYF
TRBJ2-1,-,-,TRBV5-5,TGTGCCAGCAGCTTGGCTGCGGTGCCCTACAATGAGCAGTTCTTC,CASSLAAVPYNEQFF
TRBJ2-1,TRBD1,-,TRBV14,TGTGCCAGCAGCCAAGTCGACAGGGTATATGAGCAGTTCTTC,CASSQVDRVYEQFF
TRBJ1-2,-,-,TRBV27,TGTGCCAGCAGTTTATACCCCTCGGGCAGGGCCAATTCTAACTATGGCTACACCTTC,CASSLYPSGRANSNYGYTF
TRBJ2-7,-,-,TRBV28,TGTGCCAGCAGAGACAGCCCCCCGGGAGAGCAGTACTTC,CASRDSPPGEQYF
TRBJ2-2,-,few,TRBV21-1,TGTGCCAGCATTCCGGGACAGGGGGTTTTCGGGGAGCTGTTTTTT,CASIPGQGVFGELFF
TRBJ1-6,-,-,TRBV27,TGTGCCAGCAGTCCGTCGTATAATACACCCCTCCACTTT,CASSPSYNTPLHF
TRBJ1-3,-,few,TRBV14,TGTGCCAGCAGCCAAGATAGGACGTCAGGAAACACCATATATTTT,CASSQDRTSGNTIYF
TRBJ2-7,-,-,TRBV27,TGTGCCAGCAAGGGACTGGGCTACGAGCAGTACTTC,CASKGLGYEQYF
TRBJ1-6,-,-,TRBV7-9,TGTGCCAGCAGCTTAGAGCGGGGTGGAGGATCACCCCTCCACTTT,CASSLERGGGSPLHF
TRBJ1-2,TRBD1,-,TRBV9,TGTGCCAGCAGCGTCGGGACAGGGAGGGATGGCTACACCTTC,CASSVGTGRDGYTF
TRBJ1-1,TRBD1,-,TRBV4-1,TGCGCCAGCAGCCAAGATCCGGACAGGGGGCGGCTTTACACTGAAGCTTTCTTT,CASSQDPDRGRLYTEAFF
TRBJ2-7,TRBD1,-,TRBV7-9,TGTGCCAGCAGTAAAAGCGGACAGGGTCTCAACTACGAGCAGTACTTC,CASSKSGQGLNYEQYF
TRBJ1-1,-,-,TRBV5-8,TGTGCCAGCAGCTTGTTACAGGGACCGAACACTGAAGCTTTCTTT,CASSLLQGPNTEAFF
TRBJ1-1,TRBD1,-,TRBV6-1,TGTGCCAGTCGACAGGGTTACACTGAAGCTTTCTTT,CASRQGYTEAFF
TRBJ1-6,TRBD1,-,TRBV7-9,TGTGCCAGCAGTTCCTACAGGGGAGGGGATTCACCCCTCCACTTT,CASSSYRGGDSPLHF
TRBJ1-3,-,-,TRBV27,TGTGCCAGCAGTGCTACGGCTTTGGACACCATATATTTT,CASSATALDTIYF
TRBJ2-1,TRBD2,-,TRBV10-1,TGCGCCAGCAGTGCGAGCGGGGTCCCGACCCACAATGAGCAGTTCTTC,CASSASGVPTHNEQFF
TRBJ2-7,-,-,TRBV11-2,TGTGCCAGCAGCTTACCCCACGACGTAAACGAGCAGTACTTC,CASSLPHDVNEQYF
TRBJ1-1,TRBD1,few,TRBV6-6,TGTGCCAGCAGGGACAGGGAGAACACTGAAGCTTTCTTT,CASRDRENTEAFF
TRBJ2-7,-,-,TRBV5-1,TGCGCCAGCAGCTTCTTCGGACAGTACTACGAGCAGTACTTC,CASSFFGQYYEQYF
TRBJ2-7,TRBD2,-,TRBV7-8,TGTGCCAGCAGCTTAGTGCCAGCGGGGGGCGAGCAGTACTTC,CASSLVPAGGEQYF
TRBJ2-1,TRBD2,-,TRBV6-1,TGTGCCAGCAGTGAACTGCCTAGCGGGGGGGCCATCCATGAGCAGTTCTTC,CASSELPSGGAIHEQFF
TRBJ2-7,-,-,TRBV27,TGTGCCAGCAGCTCCGTGGGGTACGAGCAGTACTTC,CASSSVGYEQYF
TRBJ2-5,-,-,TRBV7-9,TGTGCCAGCAGCTTATCTACCTCAGAGAGCCAGTACTTC,CASSLSTSESQYF
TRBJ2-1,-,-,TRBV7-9,TGTGCCAGCAGCCCCCGGATGGGTAGCGTCTACAATGAGCAGTTCTTC,CASSPRMGSVYNEQFF
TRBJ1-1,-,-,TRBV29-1,TGCAGCGTTGTCGGGTTATGGACTGAAGCTTTCTTT,CSVVGLWTEAFF
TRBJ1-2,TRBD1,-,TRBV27,TGTGCCAGCTCCACCGGGACAGGGGACGGCTACACCTTC,CASSTGTGDGYTF
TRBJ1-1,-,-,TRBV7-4,TGTGCCAGCAGCTTAGGTCCGGGGAACACTGAAGCTTTCTTT,CASSLGPGNTEAFF
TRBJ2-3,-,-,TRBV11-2,TGTGCCAGCAGCTCCTACACAGATACGCAGTATTTT,CASSSYTDTQYF
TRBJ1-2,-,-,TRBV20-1,TGCAGTGCTAGCCCTGGCTACACCTTC,CSASPGYTF
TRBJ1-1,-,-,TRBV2,TGTGCCAGCAGTGGGGCCCGGGGGGTCGGGGACACTGAAGCTTTCTTT,CASSGARGVGDTEAFF
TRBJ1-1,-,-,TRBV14,TGTGCCAGCAGCCTCCTAGGCGGGAACACTGAAGCTTTCTTT,CASSLLGGNTEAFF
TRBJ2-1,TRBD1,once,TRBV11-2,TGTGCCAGCAGCTTCTACAGGGGCAATGAGCAGTTCTTC,CASSFYRGNEQFF
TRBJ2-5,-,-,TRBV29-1,TGCAGCGTTGTCCCCAAAGAGACCCAGTACTTC,CSVVPKETQYF
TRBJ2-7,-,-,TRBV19,TGTGCCAGTAGTATAGAAAGGGGATACGAGCAGTACTTC,CASSIERGYEQYF
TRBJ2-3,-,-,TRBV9,TGTGCCAGCAGCCCTGACAGCACAGATACGCAGTATTTT,CASSPDSTDTQYF
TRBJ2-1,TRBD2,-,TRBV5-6,TGTGCCAGCAGCTTGGCCGCGGGGGGGCTGAACAATGAGCAGTTCTTC,CASSLAAGGLNNEQFF
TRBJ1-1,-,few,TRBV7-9,TGTGCCAGCAGCTTAGCGCGGGGGAACACTGAAGCTTTCTTT,CASSLARGNTEAFF
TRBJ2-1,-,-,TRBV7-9,TGTGCCAGCAGCCAACTAGCTATTGAGCAGTTCTTC,CASSQLAIEQFF
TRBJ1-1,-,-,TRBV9,TGTGCCAGCAGCGTATGGCCGGAGGGGAGTCCTGAAGCTTTCTTT,CASSVWPEGSPEAFF
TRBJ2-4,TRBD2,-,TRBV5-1,TGCGCCAGCAGCTCCGGGGGGGTGATACCAGAAAACATTCAGTACTTC,CASSSGGVIPENIQYF
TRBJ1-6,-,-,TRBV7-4,TGTGCCAGCAGCTTAGGACAGAGGAATTCACCCCTCCACTTT,CASSLGQRNSPLHF
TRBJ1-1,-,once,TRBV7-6,TGTGCCAGCAGCTTCAGCGCAGGGCGCGAGACTGAAGCTTTCTTT,CASSFSAGRETEAFF
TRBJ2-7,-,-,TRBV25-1,TGTGCCAGCAGTGAAGGGTACGAGCAGTACTTC,CASSEGYEQYF